Listed here are 11 T cell receptor beta chains from one sample, sequenced in a study of regulatory T cells in long-lasting Graves disease. The authors built TCR beta libraries using iRepertoire HTBI primers and Arm-PCR of CDR3 regions. TCRdb fed the multiplex PCR reads into MiXCR, producing one record per CDR3 protein. The sample lists roughly 430,000 distinct CDR3 sequences; 21% were seen once. Time point in this sample: persistent/refractory GD, antithyroid drugs over 5 years with positive TRAb. RNA extracted from PBMCs served as the sequencing template. The sample here was peripheral blood mononuclear cells (PBMCs), taken when the disease was refractory, from a patient treated with antithyroid drugs. These TCRs come from a female donor with Graves disease.

This clonotype was counted at least ten times. The rearrangement joins TRBV27 to TRBJ2-2, with D uncertain. This CDR3 is 12 amino acids long. CDR1 is MNHEY, CDR2 SMNVEV, per germline (reference sequence). Trimming shortened V by 4 bases and J by 6 bases, and 6 bases separated the two germline ends. The CDR3 spells CASSSLAGELFF. The DNA for the CDR3 is TGTGCCAGCAGTTCCCTCGCCGGGGAGCTGTTTTTT.

As regards this clonotype: This may be a read error: a much more frequent sequence differs by one nucleotide. The chain couples TRBV19 to TRBJ2-5; D may be TRBD1 or TRBD2 (5 bases each). The V gene's germline CDR1 is LNHDA and CDR2 SQIVND (reference sequence). The CDR3 is 16 amino acids. The CDR3 region has the DNA TGTACCAGTAGTATAGATCTAAGACCCGGGGCAGAGACCCAGTACTTC. Translated, it gives CTSSIDLRPGAETQYF.

The sample holds one count of this clonotype. A much larger clonotype is one base distant, so this may be a read error. This sequence joins TRBV20-1 and TRBJ1-2, with D perhaps TRBD1 (6 bases). CDR3 size: 14 residues. Germline CDR1 is DFQATT and CDR2 is SNEGSKA (reference sequence). V was cut by 5 bases and J by 2 bases, with 15 bases left in between. CDR3 amino acids: CSAQGATGNYGYTF. The CDR3 region has the DNA TGCAGTGCTCAAGGGGCCACAGGGAACTATGGCTACACCTTC.

This clonotype was seen at least ten times. J is TRBJ2-4 and V is TRBV28, with 8 bases that match TRBD1. Losses at the gene ends were 5 bases for V and 4 bases for J; bases not matched to a gene: 4. Germline V gene data show CDR1 as MDHEN and CDR2 as SYDVKM. This CDR3 has 14 amino acids. The CDR3 coding sequence is TGTGCCAGCAGTCACCAGGGGGCGAAAAACATTCAGTACTTC. This translates into CASSHQGAKNIQYF.

This clonotype was picked up many times. The rearrangement uses TRBV30 and TRBJ2-5, with TRBD1 as a possible D gene (5 bases). V shed 0 bases and J shed 5 bases, with 13 bases lying between them. The CDR3 sequence is 14 residues long. The germline CDR1 and CDR2 sequences are GTSNPN and SVGIG (reference sequence). The CDR3 protein is CAWSVLGRVETQYF. The CDR3 DNA reads TGTGCCTGGAGTGTACTCGGCAGGGTGGAGACCCAGTACTTC.

The chain uses TRBV3-1 and TRBJ2-3; 7 nucleotides align to TRBD2. The CDR3 is 15 amino acids. The V segment lost 0 bases and the J segment 3 bases; nucleotides outside the gene matches: 3. From germline, CDR1 is LGHDT and CDR2 YNNKEL (reference sequence). DNA for the CDR3: TGTGCCAGCAGCCAAGAATTGCGGGGGACAGATACGCAGTATTTT. Translated, it gives CASSQELRGTDTQYF.

The CDR3 DNA follows: TGTGCCAGCAGCGCATTGACTACTAACTATGGCTACACCTTC. Translated: CASSALTTNYGYTF. This chain connects TRBV5-5 to TRBJ1-2; D is uncertain. Trimming left V 4 bases short and J 0 bases short, with 10 bases between. The germline CDR1 and CDR2 sequences are SGHKS and YYEKEE (reference sequence). This CDR3 has 14 residues.

V usage is TRBV3-1 and J usage is TRBJ2-3, with D uncertain. This CDR3 spans 12 amino acids. Trimming stripped 3 bases from V and 1 base from J, with 2 bases between. From germline, CDR1 is LGHDT and CDR2 YNNKEL (reference sequence). CDR3 sequence: CASSHRTDTQYF. Here the CDR3 DNA reads TGTGCCAGCAGCCATCGCACAGATACGCAGTATTTT.

V usage is TRBV19 and J usage is TRBJ1-1, with 7 bases that match TRBD1. In germline, CDR1 is LNHDA, CDR2 SQIVND (reference sequence). This CDR3 contains 19 residues. Germline trimming cut 6 bases from V and 0 bases from J; bases unmatched to any gene: 19. In DNA, the CDR3 is TGTGCCAGTAGCCGGCCGAACAGGGGAACATATCTTATGAACACTGAAGCTTTCTTT. It is translated as CASSRPNRGTYLMNTEAFF.

This clonotype came up a few times. The V and J genes are TRBV20-1 and TRBJ2-7, with 7 bases identical to TRBD1. V trimming: 6 bases; J trimming: 0 bases; junction bases outside the gene matches: 11. This CDR3 region has 15 residues. CDR1 is DFQATT and CDR2 is SNEGSKA in the germline V gene (reference sequence). In DNA form, the CDR3 reads TGCAGTGCGTACCGCGGACAGGAAAGCTCCTACGAGCAGTACTTC. Its protein is CSAYRGQESSYEQYF.

This clonotype was recorded many times. The chain has TRBV20-1 and TRBJ2-7; D may correspond to TRBD1 or TRBD2 (6 bases each). From germline, CDR1 is DFQATT and CDR2 SNEGSKA (reference sequence). V gave up 6 bases and J gave up 2 bases, with 11 bases separating them. The length of the CDR3 is 12 residues. The CDR3 spells CSASEGAYEQYF. The CDR3 region has the DNA TGCAGTGCCTCGGAGGGGGCCTACGAGCAGTACTTC.